One sample yielded the 29 T cell receptor beta chains listed below, sequenced in a study of shared clonotypes between healthy human individuals (dated by TCRdb to 2020 to 2022). Library preparation employed the immunoSEQ multiplex PCR assay. TCRdb re-hosts the immuneACCESS table, in-frame sequences only. Its copies lack some clones; in the studies checked, an unresolved V gene accounts for under half of them, and the cause for the rest is not known. This sample has some 2.1 million clones in its table, and 95% of those were observed once. Clones ranked in the top ten supply more than 0.1% of the sample. What was sequenced was naive CD4+ T cells sorted from blood. Read against the paper, the sample's cell subset or site label means: CD45RA+ positively selected. Receptor source: a man aged 18 to 35 in good health.

The CDR3 spells CASSPLVQGNEQFF. The CDR3 region has the DNA TGTGCCAGCAGTCCGCTAGTACAAGGGAATGAGCAGTTCTTC. V usage is TRBV2 and J usage is TRBJ2-1; D uncertain. Trimming left V 5 bases short and J 7 bases short, with 15 bases between. Germline values: CDR1 SNHLY, CDR2 FYNNEI. The CDR3 loop spans 14 amino acids.

About this clone itself: Other DNA sequences in the sample encode the same CDR3. The rearrangement joins TRBV7-6 to TRBJ1-5; D perhaps matches TRBD1 (5 bases). The germline V gene has CDR1 SGHVS and CDR2 FNYEAQ. V lost 1 base to trimming and J lost 5 bases, with 6 bases between them. The CDR3 extends over 13 amino acids. CDR3 protein: CASSLGRDQPQHF. CDR3 DNA: TGTGCCAGCAGCTTAGGCAGGGATCAGCCCCAGCATTTT.

The chain is built from TRBV7-9 and TRBJ2-2; 15 nucleotides align to TRBD2. The CDR3 contains 17 residues. Germline CDR1 is SEHNR and CDR2 is FQNEAQ (reference sequence). Trimming removed 4 bases from V and 5 bases from J; junction bases left unmatched: 5. DNA for the CDR3: TGTGCCAGCAGCTCGGGACTAGCGGGAGGTGAGACCGGGGAGCTGTTTTTT. Translated, it gives CASSSGLAGGETGELFF. The full variable domain, rest sourced from reference TRBV7-9 and TRBJ2-2, is DTGVSQNPRHKITKRGQNVTFRCDPISEHNRLYWYRQTLGQGPEFLTYFQNEAQLEKSRLLSDRFSAERPKGSFSTLEIQRTEQGDSAMYLCASSSGLAGGETGELFFGEGSRLTVL.

Worth noting for this clone: Within the sample, other DNA sequences also encode this same CDR3. The rearrangement links TRBV5-1 to TRBJ1-5; D possibly corresponds to TRBD1 (6 bases). Trimming removed 4 bases at V and 2 bases at J, with 10 bases between. Germline CDR1 reads SGHRS; CDR2 reads YFSETQ. The CDR3 is made up of 14 amino acids. The CDR3, as DNA: TGCGCCAGCAGCGAACAGGGAGGCAATCAGCCCCAGCATTTT. It codes for CASSEQGGNQPQHF.

The chain links TRBV5-1 to TRBJ1-2; D is unclear. This CDR3 comprises 15 residues. The V end lost 0 bases, the J end lost 4 bases, and 13 bases lay between the germline ends. Germline values: CDR1 SGHRS, CDR2 YFSETQ. The CDR3 sequence: CASSLGAVASYGYTF. CDR3 coding DNA: TGCGCCAGCAGCTTGGGGGCAGTGGCGTCCTATGGCTACACCTTC.

A note on this clone: This could be a read error, since a much larger clone is one nucleotide away. The DNA of the CDR3 is TGTGCCAGCAGGACCGGGGAGCTGTTTTTT. It codes for CASRTGELFF. J is TRBJ2-2 and V is TRBV2; D not certain. From germline, CDR1 is SNHLY and CDR2 FYNNEI. The V end lost 6 bases, the J end lost 5 bases, and 1 base lay between the germline ends. The length of the CDR3 is 10 residues.

As for this clone: The junction and the germline gene differ at one end; a read error may be behind it. The CDR3 sequence: CAISELLRDGYEQYF. CDR3 DNA sequence: TGTGCCATCAGTGAGTTATTGAGGGATGGCTACGAGCAGTACTTC. V gene TRBV6-6 combines with J gene TRBJ2-7; a possible D gene is TRBD2 (5 bases). The CDR3 totals 15 residues. CDR1 MNHNY and CDR2 SVGAGI come from the germline V gene (reference sequence).

The chain combines TRBV2 with TRBJ1-4; the match to TRBD1 covers 7 bases. With 5 bases clipped from V and 4 bases from J, the junction kept 4 bases outside the gene matches. Germline-derived CDR1 and CDR2 are SNHLY and FYNNEI. The CDR3 runs 14 residues. The CDR3 DNA follows: TGTGCCAGCAGTTTGGGACAGAGTAATGAAAAACTGTTTTTT. This gives the protein CASSLGQSNEKLFF. Using reference TRBV2 and TRBJ1-4 for the parts outside the CDR3, the full variable domain is EPEVTQTPSHQVTQMGQEVILRCVPISNHLYFYWYRQILGQKVEFLVSFYNNEISEKSEIFDDQFSVERPDGSNFTLKIRSTKLEDSAMYFCASSLGQSNEKLFFGSGTQLSVL.

The chain is built from TRBV6-1 and TRBJ1-1, with 8 bases fitting TRBD1. Germline V gene lookup returns CDR1 MNHNS and CDR2 SASEGT. This CDR3 spans 14 amino acids. Trimming cost V 5 bases and J 3 bases; bases outside gene matches: 5. CDR3 sequence reads: CASSPGQVYTEAFF. DNA for the CDR3: TGTGCCAGCAGTCCGGGACAGGTTTACACTGAAGCTTTCTTT.

The chain uses TRBV9 and TRBJ2-1, with TRBD1 matching 7 bases. CDR3 length: 16 amino acids. Trimming took 2 bases from V and 1 from J; bases not matched to a gene: 6. Germline assignment: CDR1 SGDLS and CDR2 YYNGEE. CDR3 residues: CASSVTGKFSYNEQFF. The CDR3 DNA reads as TGTGCCAGCAGCGTGACAGGGAAATTTTCCTACAATGAGCAGTTCTTC.

V and J are TRBV5-8 and TRBJ2-7; TRBD2 matches at 11 bases. The CDR3 loop spans 15 amino acids. V lost 3 bases to trimming and J lost 2 bases; unmatched junction nucleotides: 4. Per germline, CDR1 SGHTS and CDR2 YDEGEE. CDR3 amino acids: CASSSQGLAAYEQYF. The CDR3 bases are TGTGCCAGCAGCTCGCAGGGACTAGCGGCCTACGAGCAGTACTTC.

CDR3 sequence reads: CASSYNRKDEAFF. Here the CDR3 DNA reads TGTGCCAGCAGTTACAATCGGAAAGATGAAGCTTTCTTT. The chain carries TRBV6-6 and TRBJ1-1; no definite D call. Germline loops: CDR1 MNHNY, CDR2 SVGAGI (reference sequence). The CDR3 consists of 13 residues. Trimming took off 2 bases at V and 7 bases at J, with 11 bases between the two ends.

V gene TRBV5-1 combines with J gene TRBJ2-5; TRBD2 matches at 9 bases. Germline lookup yields CDR1 SGHRS and CDR2 YFSETQ. V shed 0 bases and J 4 bases; nucleotides not matched to a gene: 10. There are 17 residues in the CDR3. Here the CDR3 DNA reads TGCGCCAGCAGCTTGGCCAGCGGGGGGCCCTGGGGAGAGACCCAGTACTTC. Amino acid sequence: CASSLASGGPWGETQYF.

This chain uses TRBV28 with TRBJ1-5; D is unclear. Germline V gene sequence: CDR1 MDHEN, CDR2 SYDVKM. V lost 6 bases and J lost 5, with 8 bases in between. There are 12 residues in the CDR3. CDR3 protein: CASSVTDQPQHF. The CDR3 DNA reads TGTGCCAGCAGCGTGACTGATCAGCCCCAGCATTTT. Drawing the rest from reference TRBV28 and TRBJ1-5, the complete variable domain is DVKVTQSSRYLVKRTGEKVFLECVQDMDHENMFWYRQDPGLGLRLIYFSYDVKMKEKGDIPEGYSVSREKKERFSLILESASTNQTSMYLCASSVTDQPQHFGDGTRLSIL.

The CDR3 sequence: CASSEIPGRHSYEQYF. CDR3 coding DNA: TGTGCCAGCAGTGAAATCCCGGGCCGTCACTCCTACGAGCAGTACTTC. The rearrangement links TRBV27 to TRBJ2-7; D is ambiguous. Trimming stripped 5 bases from V and 0 bases from J, with 17 bases between. The CDR3 contains 16 residues. The germline V gene encodes CDR1 MNHEY and CDR2 SMNVEV (reference sequence).

The V call is TRBV19, the J call TRBJ1-1, with 7 positions matching TRBD1. With V trimmed by 9 bases and J by 5 bases, 9 bases remained unmatched. This CDR3 region has 13 residues. Germline assignment: CDR1 LNHDA and CDR2 SQIVND (reference sequence). The CDR3: CASTQGRGTEAFF. CDR3 coding DNA: TGTGCCAGCACACAGGGGAGAGGGACTGAAGCTTTCTTT.

The V call is TRBV5-1, the J call TRBJ1-6, with D perhaps TRBD1 (6 bases). The CDR3 consists of 17 residues. From germline, CDR1 is SGHRS and CDR2 YFSETQ. V shed 4 bases and J shed 10 bases, with 24 bases lying between them. The DNA for the CDR3 is TGCGCCAGCAGCGATAGTCGAAATTCAGGGGCTCCGTCACCCCTCCACTTT. It encodes CASSDSRNSGAPSPLHF.

This clone appeared a single time. The V gene is TRBV5-1, the J gene TRBJ2-1; D call uncertain. Deletions cut 7 bases from V and 10 bases from J, with 18 bases between. Per the germline V gene, CDR1 is SGHRS and CDR2 is YFSETQ. This CDR3 has 13 residues. This chain's CDR3 is CASGPGPSEEQFF. DNA for the CDR3: TGCGCCAGCGGACCCGGGCCCTCTGAGGAGCAGTTCTTC.

This clone came up once. The chain recombines TRBV5-1 with TRBJ2-1; 10 bases map to TRBD2. V shed 4 bases and J 0 bases; nucleotides not matched to a gene: 19. The CDR3 extends over 21 amino acids. Germline V CDR1 and CDR2: SGHRS, YFSETQ. CDR3 loop: CASSPRGVAGGSSSSYNEQFF. CDR3 DNA sequence: TGCGCCAGCAGCCCACGGGGGGTAGCGGGAGGAAGTTCGAGCTCCTACAATGAGCAGTTCTTC.

The chain couples TRBV4-1 to TRBJ2-2; D tentatively reads TRBD1 or TRBD2 (6 bases each). The CDR3 runs to 15 residues. V lost 0 bases and J lost 6, with 11 bases in between. Germline CDR1 reads MGHRA; CDR2 reads YSYEKL. The CDR3, as DNA: TGCGCCAGCAGCCAAGAGGGGGGCATATCCGGGGAGCTGTTTTTT. This codes for CASSQEGGISGELFF.

V usage is TRBV28 and J usage is TRBJ2-6, with D hard to call. This CDR3 is 15 amino acids long. The V end lost 7 bases, the J end lost 0 bases, and 10 bases lay between the germline ends. The germline gives CDR1 MDHEN, CDR2 SYDVKM. The CDR3 DNA is TGTGCCAGCACTTCCTTTGTCTCTGGGGCCAACGTCCTGACTTTC. Protein product: CASTSFVSGANVLTF.

CDR3 loop: CAWDRFNSPLHF. Here the CDR3 DNA reads TGTGCCTGGGACAGGTTCAATTCACCCCTCCACTTT. V gene TRBV30 combines with J gene TRBJ1-6; TRBD1 is a possible D gene (6 bases). Germline lookup yields CDR1 GTSNPN and CDR2 SVGIG (reference sequence). The CDR3 spans 12 residues. V was cut by 5 bases and J by 7 bases, with 9 bases left in between.

This chain connects TRBV2 to TRBJ2-2, with 8 bases fitting TRBD2. Losses at the gene ends were 11 bases for V and 4 bases for J; bases not matched to a gene: 9. CDR1 is SNHLY, CDR2 FYNNEI, per germline. This CDR3 spans 14 amino acids. The CDR3 DNA reads as TGTGCCTCCATTAGCGGGATTGGCACCGGGGAGCTGTTTTTT. This sequence encodes CASISGIGTGELFF.

The chain employs TRBV6-6 and TRBJ1-2, with D hard to call. The germline gives CDR1 MNHNY, CDR2 SVGAGI (reference sequence). The CDR3 spans 13 residues. Trimming stripped 2 bases from V and 2 bases from J, with 6 bases between. In nucleotides, the CDR3 is TGTGCCAGCAGTTACAAACTGAACTATGGCTACACCTTC. As protein: CASSYKLNYGYTF.

The chain has TRBV28 and TRBJ1-2, with TRBD1 matching 7 bases. Germline-derived CDR1 and CDR2 are MDHEN and SYDVKM. The CDR3 totals 15 residues. V was clipped by 1 base and J by 7 bases; unmatched bases: 9. CDR3 amino acids: CASSLFGQAFLGYTF. The CDR3, as DNA: TGTGCCAGCAGTTTATTTGGACAGGCTTTCCTTGGCTACACCTTC.

The V call is TRBV2, the J call TRBJ1-1, with unresolved D. This CDR3 is built from 14 residues. Germline CDR1 is SNHLY and CDR2 is FYNNEI. V was trimmed by 7 bases and J by 1 base, leaving 13 bases between them. The CDR3 bases are TGTGCCAGCAAACCTCTTGACACGAACACTGAAGCTTTCTTT. Protein: CASKPLDTNTEAFF.

This chain joins TRBV27 and TRBJ2-7, with unresolved D. CDR3 size: 14 residues. The V and J ends lost 1 base and 4 bases respectively, with 11 bases between them. CDR1 and CDR2 (germline): MNHEY, SMNVEV (reference sequence). The CDR3 region has the DNA TGTGCCAGCAGTTTATATGGCATAGGATACGAGCAGTACTTC. Its protein product is CASSLYGIGYEQYF.

The rearrangement joins TRBV7-9 to TRBJ1-5; D may be TRBD1 (5 bases). CDR1 and CDR2 (germline): SEHNR, FQNEAQ (reference sequence). V lost 1 base to trimming and J lost 0 bases, with 13 bases between them. The CDR3 runs to 17 residues. CDR3 in amino acids: CASSLGAGTHSNQPQHF. The CDR3 nucleotides are TGTGCCAGCAGCTTAGGGGCAGGGACGCATAGCAATCAGCCCCAGCATTTT.

This clone was counted only a few times. Within the sample, other DNA sequences also encode this same CDR3. The chain is built from TRBV6-5 and TRBJ1-2, with D possibly matching TRBD1 (5 bases). The CDR3 runs 12 residues. CDR1 is MNHEY, CDR2 SVGAGI, per germline. Trimming shortened V by 6 bases and J by 1 base, and 6 bases separated the two germline ends. CDR3 nucleotide sequence: TGTGCCAGCAGCAGGGATAACTATGGCTACACCTTC. The encoded protein is CASSRDNYGYTF.